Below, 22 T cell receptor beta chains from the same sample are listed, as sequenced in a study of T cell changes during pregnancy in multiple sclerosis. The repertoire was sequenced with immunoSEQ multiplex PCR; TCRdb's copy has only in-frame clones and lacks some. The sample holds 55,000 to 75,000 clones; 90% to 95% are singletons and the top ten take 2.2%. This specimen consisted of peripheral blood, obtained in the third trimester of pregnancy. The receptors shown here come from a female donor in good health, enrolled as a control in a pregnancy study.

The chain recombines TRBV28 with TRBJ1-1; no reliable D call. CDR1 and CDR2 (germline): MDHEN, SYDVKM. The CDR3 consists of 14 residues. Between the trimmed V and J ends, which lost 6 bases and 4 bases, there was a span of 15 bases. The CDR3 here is CASSHGGWATEAFF. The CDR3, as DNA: TGTGCCAGCAGCCACGGTGGTTGGGCCACTGAAGCTTTCTTT.

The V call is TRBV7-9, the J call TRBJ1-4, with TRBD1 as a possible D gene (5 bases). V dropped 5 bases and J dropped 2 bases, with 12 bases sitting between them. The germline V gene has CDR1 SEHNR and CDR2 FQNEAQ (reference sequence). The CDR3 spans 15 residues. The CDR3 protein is CASSILRGTNEKLFF. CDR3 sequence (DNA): TGTGCCAGCAGCATCCTACGGGGGACTAATGAAAAACTGTTTTTT.

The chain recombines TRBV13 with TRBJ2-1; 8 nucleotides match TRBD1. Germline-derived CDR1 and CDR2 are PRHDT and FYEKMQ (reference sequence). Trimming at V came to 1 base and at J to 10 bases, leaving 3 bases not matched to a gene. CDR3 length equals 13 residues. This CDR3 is CASSLETGEEQFF. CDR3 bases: TGTGCCAGCAGCTTAGAGACAGGGGAAGAGCAGTTCTTC.

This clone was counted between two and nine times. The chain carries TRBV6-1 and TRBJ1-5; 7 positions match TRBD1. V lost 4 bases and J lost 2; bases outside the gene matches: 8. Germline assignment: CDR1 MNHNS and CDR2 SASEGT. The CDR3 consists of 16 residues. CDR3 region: CASSARRGVGNQPQHF. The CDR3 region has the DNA TGTGCCAGCAGTGCGCGCAGGGGGGTCGGCAATCAGCCCCAGCATTTT.

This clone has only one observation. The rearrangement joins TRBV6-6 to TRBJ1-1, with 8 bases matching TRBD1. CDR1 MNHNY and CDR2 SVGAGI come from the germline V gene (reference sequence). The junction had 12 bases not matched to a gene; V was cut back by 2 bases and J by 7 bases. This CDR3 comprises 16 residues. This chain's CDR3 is CASSYTGPPGGDEAFF. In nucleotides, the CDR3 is TGTGCCAGCAGTTACACAGGGCCCCCAGGGGGCGATGAAGCTTTCTTT.

CDR3 sequence: CASSDSGAGGDTQYF. The CDR3 coding sequence is TGTGCCAGCAGTGACTCGGGAGCGGGGGGAGATACGCAGTATTTT. V is TRBV6-4 and J is TRBJ2-3; 9 bases are a match to TRBD2. The junction had 3 bases not matched to a gene; V was cut back by 0 bases and J by 5 bases. There are 15 residues in the CDR3. Germline V gene sequence: CDR1 MRHNA, CDR2 SNTAGT.

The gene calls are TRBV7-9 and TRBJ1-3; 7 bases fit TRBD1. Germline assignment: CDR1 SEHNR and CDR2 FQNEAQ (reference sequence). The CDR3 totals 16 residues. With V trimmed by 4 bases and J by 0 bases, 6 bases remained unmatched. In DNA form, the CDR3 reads TGTGCCAGCAGCTACCGGGACAGTCCCTCTGGAAACACCATATATTTT. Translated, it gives CASSYRDSPSGNTIYF.

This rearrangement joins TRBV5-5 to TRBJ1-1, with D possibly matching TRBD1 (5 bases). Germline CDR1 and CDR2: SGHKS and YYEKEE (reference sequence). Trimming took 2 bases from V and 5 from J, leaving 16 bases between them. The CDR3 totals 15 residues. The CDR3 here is CASSFGGGRRTEAFF. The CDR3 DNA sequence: TGTGCCAGCAGCTTCGGGGGTGGCAGGCGGACTGAAGCTTTCTTT.

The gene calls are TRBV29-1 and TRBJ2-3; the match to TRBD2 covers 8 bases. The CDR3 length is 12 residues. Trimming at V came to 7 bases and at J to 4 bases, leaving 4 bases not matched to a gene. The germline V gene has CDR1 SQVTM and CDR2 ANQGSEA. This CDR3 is CSGRGGPDTQYF. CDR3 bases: TGCAGCGGTCGGGGGGGCCCAGATACGCAGTATTTT.

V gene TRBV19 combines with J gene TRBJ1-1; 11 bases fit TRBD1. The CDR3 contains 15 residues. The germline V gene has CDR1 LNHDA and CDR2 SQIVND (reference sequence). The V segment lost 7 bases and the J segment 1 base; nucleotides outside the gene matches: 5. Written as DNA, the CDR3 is TGTGCCAGTATCTATGGGACAGGGGGGAACACTGAAGCTTTCTTT. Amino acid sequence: CASIYGTGGNTEAFF.

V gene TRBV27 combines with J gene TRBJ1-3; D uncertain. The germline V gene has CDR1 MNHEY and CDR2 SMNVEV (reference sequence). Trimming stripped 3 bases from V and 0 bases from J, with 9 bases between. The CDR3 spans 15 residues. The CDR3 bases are TGTGCCAGCAGTTTGACCCCTAGCTCTGGAAACACCATATATTTT. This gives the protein CASSLTPSSGNTIYF.

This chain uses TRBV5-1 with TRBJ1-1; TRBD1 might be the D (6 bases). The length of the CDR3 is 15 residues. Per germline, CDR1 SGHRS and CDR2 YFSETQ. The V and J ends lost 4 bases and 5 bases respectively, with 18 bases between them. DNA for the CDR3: TGCGCCAGCAGCGAGGGGACACGTAGTGGAACTGAAGCTTTCTTT. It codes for CASSEGTRSGTEAFF.

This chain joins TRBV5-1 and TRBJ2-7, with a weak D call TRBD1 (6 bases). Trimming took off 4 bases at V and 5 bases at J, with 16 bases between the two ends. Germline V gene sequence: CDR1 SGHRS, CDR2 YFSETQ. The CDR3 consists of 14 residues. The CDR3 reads CASSPGNRDHEQYF. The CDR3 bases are TGCGCCAGCAGCCCGGGAAACAGGGACCACGAGCAGTACTTC. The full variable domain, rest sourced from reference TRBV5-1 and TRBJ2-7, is KAGVTQTPRYLIKTRGQQVTLSCSPISGHRSVSWYQQTPGQGLQFLFEYFSETQRNKGNFPGRFSGRQFSNSRSEMNVSTLELGDSALYLCASSPGNRDHEQYFGPGTRLTVT.

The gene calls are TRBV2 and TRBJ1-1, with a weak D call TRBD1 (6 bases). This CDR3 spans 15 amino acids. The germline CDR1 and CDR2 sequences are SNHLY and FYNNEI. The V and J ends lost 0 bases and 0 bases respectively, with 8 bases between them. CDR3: CASSEAGGLNTEAFF. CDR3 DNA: TGTGCCAGCAGTGAAGCAGGGGGTTTGAACACTGAAGCTTTCTTT.

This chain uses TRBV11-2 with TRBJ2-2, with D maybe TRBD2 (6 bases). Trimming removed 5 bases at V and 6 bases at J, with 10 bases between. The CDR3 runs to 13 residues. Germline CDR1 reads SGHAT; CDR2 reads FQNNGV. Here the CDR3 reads CASSPGGAGELFF. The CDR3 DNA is TGTGCCAGCAGCCCCGGAGGGGCCGGGGAGCTGTTTTTT.

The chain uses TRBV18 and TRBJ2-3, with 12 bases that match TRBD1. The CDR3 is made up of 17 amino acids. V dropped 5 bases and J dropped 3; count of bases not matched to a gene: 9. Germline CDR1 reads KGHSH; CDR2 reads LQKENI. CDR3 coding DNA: TGTGCCAGCTCATCGAAGGCGGGACAGGGGGCAACAGATACGCAGTATTTT. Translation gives CASSSKAGQGATDTQYF.

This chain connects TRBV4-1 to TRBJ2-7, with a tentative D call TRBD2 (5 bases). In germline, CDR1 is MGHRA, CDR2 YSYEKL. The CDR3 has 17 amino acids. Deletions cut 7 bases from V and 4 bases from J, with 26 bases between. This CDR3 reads CASTEPLKDCVPYEQYF. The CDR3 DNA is TGCGCCAGCACTGAACCTTTAAAGGACTGCGTCCCATACGAGCAGTACTTC.

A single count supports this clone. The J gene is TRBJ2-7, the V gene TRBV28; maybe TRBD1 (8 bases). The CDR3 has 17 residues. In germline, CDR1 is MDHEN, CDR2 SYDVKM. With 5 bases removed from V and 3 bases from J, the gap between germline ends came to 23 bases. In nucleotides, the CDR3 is TGTGCCAGCAGTAGCTCCAGACAGGGGAGGGGGCTCTACGAGCAGTACTTC. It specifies CASSSSRQGRGLYEQYF.

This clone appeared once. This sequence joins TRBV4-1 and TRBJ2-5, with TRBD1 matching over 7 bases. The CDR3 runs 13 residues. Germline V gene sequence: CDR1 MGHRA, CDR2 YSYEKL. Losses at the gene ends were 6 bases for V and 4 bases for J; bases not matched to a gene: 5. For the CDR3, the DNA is TGCGCCAGCAGGCGGACAGGCGGAGAGACCCAGTACTTC. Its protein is CASRRTGGETQYF.

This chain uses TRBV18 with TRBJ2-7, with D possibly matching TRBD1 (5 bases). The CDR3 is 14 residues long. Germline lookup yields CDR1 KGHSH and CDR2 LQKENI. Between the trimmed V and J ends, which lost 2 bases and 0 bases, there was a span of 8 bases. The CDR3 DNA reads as TGTGCCAGCTCACCAACGACAGCCTCCTACGAGCAGTACTTC. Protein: CASSPTTASYEQYF.

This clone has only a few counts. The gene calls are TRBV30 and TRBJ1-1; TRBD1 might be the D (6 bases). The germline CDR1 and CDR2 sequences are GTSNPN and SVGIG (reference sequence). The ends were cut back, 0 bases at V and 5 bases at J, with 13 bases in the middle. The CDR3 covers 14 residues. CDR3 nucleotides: TGTGCCTGGAGTGTAACAGGGAGAAGAACTGAAGCTTTCTTT. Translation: CAWSVTGRRTEAFF.

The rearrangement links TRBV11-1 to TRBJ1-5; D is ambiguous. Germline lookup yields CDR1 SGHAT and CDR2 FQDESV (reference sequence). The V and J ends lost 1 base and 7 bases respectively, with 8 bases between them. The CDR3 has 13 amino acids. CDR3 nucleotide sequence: TGTGCCAGCAGCTTAGAGGAGGGACAGCCCCAGCATTTT. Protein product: CASSLEEGQPQHF.